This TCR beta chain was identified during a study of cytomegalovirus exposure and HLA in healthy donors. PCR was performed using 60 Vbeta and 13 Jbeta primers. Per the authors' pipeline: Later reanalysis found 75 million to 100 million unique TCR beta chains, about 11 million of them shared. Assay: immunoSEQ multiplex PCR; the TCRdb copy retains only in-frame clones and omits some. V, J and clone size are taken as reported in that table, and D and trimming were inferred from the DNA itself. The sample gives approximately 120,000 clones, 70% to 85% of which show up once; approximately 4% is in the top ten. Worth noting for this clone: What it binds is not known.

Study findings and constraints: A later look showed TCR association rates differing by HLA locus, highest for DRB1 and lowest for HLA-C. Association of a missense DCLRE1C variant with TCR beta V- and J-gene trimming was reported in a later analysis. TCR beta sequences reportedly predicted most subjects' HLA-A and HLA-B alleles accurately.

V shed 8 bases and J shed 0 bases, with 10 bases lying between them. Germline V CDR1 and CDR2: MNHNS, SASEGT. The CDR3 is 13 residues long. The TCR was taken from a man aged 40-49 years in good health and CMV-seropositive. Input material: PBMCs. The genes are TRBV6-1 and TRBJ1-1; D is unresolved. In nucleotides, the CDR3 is TGTGCCAGCTACCTTACACTGAACACTGAAGCTTTCTTT. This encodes CASYLTLNTEAFF.